This T cell receptor beta chain was retrieved from a study of beta chain features in type 1 diabetes. Findings of the study overall: Cells that show high TCR expression could be over-represented by cDNA sequencing. People with Type 1 diabetes carried modestly yet significantly shorter TCRB CDR3s in all four CD4+ subsets.

V lost 5 bases and J 4 bases, leaving 17 bases between the germline ends. The CDR3 spans 15 residues. Per the germline V gene, CDR1 is SGHAT and CDR2 is FQNNGV. Details on this clone: What it binds is unknown.

One heparinised draw, averaging roughly 100 mL, was taken per donor. Each of the CD4+ naive, central memory, regulatory and stem cell-like memory populations was sorted via CD45RO/CCR7/CD25/CD127/CD95/CD27. The sequenced template was cDNA made from the entire isolated RNA. Some clones are missing from TCRdb's copy, which holds only in-frame ones; the method was immunoSEQ multiplex PCR. The sample lists 450,000 to 550,000 clones, around 28% occurring once. The chain recombines TRBV11-2 with TRBJ2-5, with D perhaps being TRBD1 or TRBD2 (6 bases each). Specimen: naive CD4+ T cells from blood. The clonotype was recovered from a man younger than 35 in good health. The CDR3 loop is CASSRQGGTGETQYF. Here the CDR3 DNA reads TGTGCCAGCAGCCGCCAAGGGGGGACTGGAGAGACCCAGTACTTC.